Listed below are T cell receptor beta chains from one sample, sequenced in a study of T-cell memory formation after mild COVID-19. TCRdb redid the calling of the 5' RACE reads with MiXCR, one entry per CDR3 protein. Of approximately 350,000 distinct CDR3 sequences listed, 25% to 30% are singletons. Sequencing used PBMCs or a T cell subset sorted from them (not recorded which). The receptors were sampled from an adult woman who had mild COVID-19 (a few samples of this study predate the infection). Cell type and time point are not known. The conserved cysteine and the conserved F or W are not part of the CDR3 here. The order of the fields is J gene, CDR3 length, V gene, CDR3 protein.

j_gene: TRBJ1-2; len: 12; v_gene: TRBV24-1; CDR3aa: ATSDRQANYGYT
j_gene: TRBJ2-7; len: 11; v_gene: TRBV3-1; CDR3aa: ASRWDGAYEQY
j_gene: TRBJ2-3; len: 15; v_gene: TRBV7-9; CDR3aa: ASSFDGLSTSTDTQY
j_gene: TRBJ2-1; len: 14; v_gene: TRBV12-3/TRBV12-4; CDR3aa: ASSFDWREGYNEQF
j_gene: TRBJ2-7; len: 14; v_gene: TRBV5-1; CDR3aa: ASSLAIGTGAYEQY
j_gene: TRBJ1-2; len: 8; v_gene: TRBV24-1; CDR3aa: ATIRHGYT
j_gene: TRBJ1-1; len: 9; v_gene: TRBV6-1; CDR3aa: ASTTNTEAF
j_gene: TRBJ2-3; len: 15; v_gene: TRBV7-3; CDR3aa: ASSLGHFIGGTDTQY
j_gene: TRBJ2-1; len: 15; v_gene: TRBV7-2; CDR3aa: ASSKRLAGPSYNEQF
j_gene: TRBJ2-7; len: 12; v_gene: TRBV7-9; CDR3aa: ASSSTSESYEQY
j_gene: TRBJ2-7; len: 13; v_gene: TRBV7-9; CDR3aa: ASSPDRGLTYEQY
j_gene: TRBJ2-3; len: 12; v_gene: TRBV12-3/TRBV12-4; CDR3aa: ASSFGGKGDTQY
j_gene: TRBJ2-1; len: 10; v_gene: TRBV12-3/TRBV12-4; CDR3aa: ASSLASDEQF
j_gene: TRBJ1-5; len: 11; v_gene: TRBV29-1; CDR3aa: SVKTGGGQPQH
j_gene: TRBJ2-3; len: 16; v_gene: TRBV10-3; CDR3aa: AISESGGASISTDTQY
j_gene: TRBJ2-4; len: 13; v_gene: TRBV11-3; CDR3aa: ASSTLPGVKNIQY
j_gene: TRBJ2-7; len: 9; v_gene: TRBV7-2; CDR3aa: ASSPSLEQY
j_gene: TRBJ2-3; len: 12; v_gene: TRBV5-1; CDR3aa: ASSPSGDTDTQY
j_gene: TRBJ2-3; len: 13; v_gene: TRBV2; CDR3aa: ASSKRTAGTDTQY
j_gene: TRBJ2-1; len: 16; v_gene: TRBV24-1; CDR3aa: ATSDPGLAGGKYNEQF
j_gene: TRBJ2-7; len: 14; v_gene: TRBV3-1; CDR3aa: ASSQVLLAGKDEQY
j_gene: TRBJ2-7; len: 13; v_gene: TRBV21-1; CDR3aa: ASSKCQRTPYEQY
j_gene: TRBJ2-5; len: 13; v_gene: TRBV12-5; CDR3aa: ASGGSGPEGETQY
j_gene: TRBJ2-5; len: 12; v_gene: TRBV12-3/TRBV12-4; CDR3aa: ASSHPLARETQY
j_gene: TRBJ2-2; len: 13; v_gene: TRBV15; CDR3aa: ATSRTGLRTGELF
j_gene: TRBJ2-2; len: 11; v_gene: TRBV12-3/TRBV12-4; CDR3aa: ASRNRGTGELF
j_gene: TRBJ2-7; len: 13; v_gene: TRBV9; CDR3aa: ASSEGQGSTYEQY
j_gene: TRBJ2-3; len: 15; v_gene: TRBV7-9; CDR3aa: ASSLGKREGRSDTQY
j_gene: TRBJ2-2; len: 14; v_gene: TRBV5-1; CDR3aa: ASSLHRDSNTGELF
j_gene: TRBJ2-2; len: 14; v_gene: TRBV14; CDR3aa: ASSRGQLMLGGELF
j_gene: TRBJ2-1; len: 12; v_gene: TRBV29-1; CDR3aa: SVVSGGPLNEQF
j_gene: TRBJ2-1; len: 13; v_gene: TRBV20-1; CDR3aa: SAPAGTSGYNEQF
j_gene: TRBJ1-4; len: 12; v_gene: TRBV6-5; CDR3aa: ASSPDGGREKLF
j_gene: TRBJ2-1; len: 13; v_gene: TRBV7-7; CDR3aa: ASSPSAGGFYEQF
j_gene: TRBJ2-2; len: 12; v_gene: TRBV7-9; CDR3aa: ASRFDGDTGELF
j_gene: TRBJ2-7; len: 14; v_gene: TRBV7-9; CDR3aa: ASTELGESSSYEQY
j_gene: TRBJ2-5; len: 14; v_gene: TRBV7-9; CDR3aa: AGSRPGTENQETQY
j_gene: TRBJ1-1; len: 13; v_gene: TRBV6-6; CDR3aa: ASRYGDGRETEAF
j_gene: TRBJ1-2; len: 10; v_gene: TRBV3-1; CDR3aa: ASSRSGYGYT
j_gene: TRBJ2-5; len: 14; v_gene: TRBV7-8; CDR3aa: ASSLGFGDGQETQY
j_gene: TRBJ2-1; len: 13; v_gene: TRBV7-2; CDR3aa: ASSSLAGEYNEQF
j_gene: TRBJ1-1; len: 12; v_gene: TRBV12-3/TRBV12-4; CDR3aa: ASSWDSRNTEAF
j_gene: TRBJ2-2; len: 16; v_gene: TRBV7-8; CDR3aa: ASSTRAQGGWLAGELF
j_gene: TRBJ2-5; len: 15; v_gene: TRBV10-3; CDR3aa: AISESTNTRLGETQY
j_gene: TRBJ1-2; len: 10; v_gene: TRBV5-4; CDR3aa: ASSQSSNGYT
j_gene: TRBJ2-1; len: 12; v_gene: TRBV7-3; CDR3aa: ASSAGWGLNEQF